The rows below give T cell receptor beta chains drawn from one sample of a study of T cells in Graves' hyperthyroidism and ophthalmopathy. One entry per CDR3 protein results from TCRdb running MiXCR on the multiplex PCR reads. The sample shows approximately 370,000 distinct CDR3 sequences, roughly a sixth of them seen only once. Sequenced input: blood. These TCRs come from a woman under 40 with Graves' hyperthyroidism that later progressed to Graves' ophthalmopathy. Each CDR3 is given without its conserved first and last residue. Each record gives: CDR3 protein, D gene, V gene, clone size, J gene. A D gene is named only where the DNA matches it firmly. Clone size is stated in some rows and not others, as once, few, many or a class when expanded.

CDR3aa: ASSYRGWGTEAF; d_gene: -; v_gene: TRBV5-1; abundance: many; j_gene: TRBJ1-1
CDR3aa: ASSWDRTGGYT; d_gene: TRBD1; v_gene: TRBV11-2; abundance: once; j_gene: TRBJ1-2
CDR3aa: ASMNGGNNQPQH; d_gene: -; v_gene: TRBV6-1; abundance: many; j_gene: TRBJ1-5
CDR3aa: SASRTQTYEQY; d_gene: -; v_gene: TRBV20-1; abundance: few; j_gene: TRBJ2-7
CDR3aa: ASSGQWPSGEDYGYT; d_gene: -; v_gene: TRBV2; abundance: -; j_gene: TRBJ1-2
CDR3aa: SARGQGFREKLF; d_gene: TRBD1; v_gene: TRBV20-1; abundance: many; j_gene: TRBJ1-4
CDR3aa: ASSLAGGEQY; d_gene: -; v_gene: TRBV11-2; abundance: many; j_gene: TRBJ2-7
CDR3aa: ASGPGASDYGYT; d_gene: -; v_gene: TRBV2; abundance: few; j_gene: TRBJ1-2
CDR3aa: AWTAGSEAF; d_gene: -; v_gene: TRBV30; abundance: -; j_gene: TRBJ1-1
CDR3aa: ASSLSGTYSGYT; d_gene: -; v_gene: TRBV27; abundance: many; j_gene: TRBJ1-2
CDR3aa: ASSLPRQGTEQF; d_gene: TRBD1; v_gene: TRBV7-9; abundance: few; j_gene: TRBJ2-1
CDR3aa: ASSLTGHYEQY; d_gene: -; v_gene: TRBV5-1; abundance: many; j_gene: TRBJ2-7
CDR3aa: SARWAGLTEAF; d_gene: -; v_gene: TRBV20-1; abundance: many; j_gene: TRBJ1-1
CDR3aa: ASSFPFGSGELF; d_gene: -; v_gene: TRBV11-2; abundance: many; j_gene: TRBJ2-2
CDR3aa: ASSQGAGGYDTQY; d_gene: TRBD2; v_gene: TRBV3-1; abundance: few; j_gene: TRBJ2-3
CDR3aa: ASSLELGWPSSYNEQF; d_gene: -; v_gene: TRBV7-8; abundance: few; j_gene: TRBJ2-1
CDR3aa: ASSYRTSSHEQY; d_gene: TRBD2; v_gene: TRBV27; abundance: few; j_gene: TRBJ2-7
CDR3aa: ASSLGTGLYEQY; d_gene: TRBD1; v_gene: TRBV11-2; abundance: many; j_gene: TRBJ2-7
CDR3aa: ASSGTGGGSTDTQY; d_gene: TRBD1; v_gene: TRBV2; abundance: -; j_gene: TRBJ2-3
CDR3aa: ATSRDRDSYNSPLH; d_gene: -; v_gene: TRBV15; abundance: many; j_gene: TRBJ1-6
CDR3aa: ASSLIPRSYGYT; d_gene: -; v_gene: TRBV27; abundance: -; j_gene: TRBJ1-2
CDR3aa: ASSHQLSTDTQY; d_gene: -; v_gene: TRBV5-1; abundance: -; j_gene: TRBJ2-3
CDR3aa: AISGTGTGGNYGYT; d_gene: TRBD1; v_gene: TRBV10-3; abundance: many; j_gene: TRBJ1-2
CDR3aa: SADRDRGLSNQPQH; d_gene: TRBD1; v_gene: TRBV20-1; abundance: -; j_gene: TRBJ1-5
CDR3aa: ASSPHQPTEAF; d_gene: -; v_gene: TRBV9; abundance: -; j_gene: TRBJ1-1
CDR3aa: ASSLRQGGYYNEQF; d_gene: TRBD1; v_gene: TRBV7-8; abundance: few; j_gene: TRBJ2-1
CDR3aa: AISELSTNSPLH; d_gene: -; v_gene: TRBV10-3; abundance: many; j_gene: TRBJ1-6
CDR3aa: ASSDVTDSTDTQY; d_gene: -; v_gene: TRBV3-1; abundance: many; j_gene: TRBJ2-3
CDR3aa: ASSLRQGFYEQY; d_gene: -; v_gene: TRBV28; abundance: many; j_gene: TRBJ2-7
CDR3aa: ASILEGARGSYQPQH; d_gene: TRBD1; v_gene: TRBV5-8; abundance: -; j_gene: TRBJ1-5
CDR3aa: ASSFGPTTLQPQH; d_gene: -; v_gene: TRBV19; abundance: -; j_gene: TRBJ1-5
CDR3aa: ASSPGTGHTGELF; d_gene: -; v_gene: TRBV5-1; abundance: few; j_gene: TRBJ2-2
CDR3aa: ASSQMKATTLNTEAF; d_gene: -; v_gene: TRBV4-1; abundance: -; j_gene: TRBJ1-1
CDR3aa: ASSLVGQVYNEQF; d_gene: -; v_gene: TRBV12-3/TRBV12-4; abundance: many; j_gene: TRBJ2-1
CDR3aa: ASSLSPGPSADTQY; d_gene: -; v_gene: TRBV28; abundance: -; j_gene: TRBJ2-3
CDR3aa: ASSFETGVVGANVLT; d_gene: TRBD1; v_gene: TRBV7-9; abundance: -; j_gene: TRBJ2-6
CDR3aa: ASRTSERGNEQF; d_gene: TRBD2; v_gene: TRBV12-3/TRBV12-4; abundance: once; j_gene: TRBJ2-1
CDR3aa: SARDTGQGFISYEQY; d_gene: TRBD1; v_gene: TRBV20-1; abundance: many; j_gene: TRBJ2-7
CDR3aa: AWSYRGNQPQH; d_gene: -; v_gene: TRBV30; abundance: few; j_gene: TRBJ1-5
CDR3aa: AISGDRNYGYT; d_gene: -; v_gene: TRBV10-3; abundance: -; j_gene: TRBJ1-2
CDR3aa: ASSPIEWTGGDTQY; d_gene: TRBD1; v_gene: TRBV18; abundance: few; j_gene: TRBJ2-3
CDR3aa: SARLAASSYEQY; d_gene: TRBD2; v_gene: TRBV20-1; abundance: many; j_gene: TRBJ2-7
CDR3aa: ASSVTSGSFHEQF; d_gene: TRBD2; v_gene: TRBV27; abundance: many; j_gene: TRBJ2-1
CDR3aa: SAPPPGDQPQH; d_gene: -; v_gene: TRBV20-1; abundance: -; j_gene: TRBJ1-5
CDR3aa: ASSTGGRTGYEQY; d_gene: -; v_gene: TRBV19; abundance: many; j_gene: TRBJ2-7
CDR3aa: ASSVQRDGGGYT; d_gene: -; v_gene: TRBV28; abundance: many; j_gene: TRBJ1-2
CDR3aa: ASSFSGTNTEAF; d_gene: -; v_gene: TRBV27; abundance: many; j_gene: TRBJ1-1
CDR3aa: ASTRRYPDTQY; d_gene: -; v_gene: TRBV27; abundance: -; j_gene: TRBJ2-3
CDR3aa: ASSLFSDGGLGYT; d_gene: -; v_gene: TRBV27; abundance: -; j_gene: TRBJ1-2
CDR3aa: ASSLNRLSGYT; d_gene: -; v_gene: TRBV5-5; abundance: many; j_gene: TRBJ1-2
CDR3aa: ASSFYTGDIAKNIQY; d_gene: -; v_gene: TRBV11-2; abundance: few; j_gene: TRBJ2-4
CDR3aa: ASRHRGNPTDTQY; d_gene: TRBD1; v_gene: TRBV5-1; abundance: many; j_gene: TRBJ2-3
CDR3aa: ASTPGYNSPLH; d_gene: -; v_gene: TRBV6-2/TRBV6-3; abundance: many; j_gene: TRBJ1-6
CDR3aa: ATSRGETGDYGYT; d_gene: TRBD1; v_gene: TRBV15; abundance: many; j_gene: TRBJ1-2
CDR3aa: ASSGTASSYNEQF; d_gene: -; v_gene: TRBV6-1; abundance: -; j_gene: TRBJ2-1